These 3 T cell receptor beta chains originate from one sample sequenced in a study of T-cell memory formation after mild COVID-19. In TCRdb, the 5' RACE reads were re-called with MiXCR into one record per CDR3 protein. Among about 340,000 distinct CDR3 sequences listed, roughly 20% were seen once. Sequencing input: PBMCs or a T cell subset sorted from them (not recorded which). Every receptor here comes from an adult woman who had mild COVID-19 (a few samples of this study predate the infection). Cell type and time point are not known.

The J gene is TRBJ2-5, the V gene TRBV5-6; D is perhaps TRBD2 (6 bases). The CDR3 consists of 17 residues. Germline V gene lookup returns CDR1 SGHDT and CDR2 YYEEEE. Trimming cost V 3 bases and J 5 bases, with 23 bases left between them. The CDR3 DNA reads as TGTGCCAGCAGCTCGCCCTTTCGAAGTCGGGCGGGGGAGACCCAGTACTTC. Translation: CASSSPFRSRAGETQYF.

This chain connects TRBV5-1 to TRBJ1-4; TRBD1 might be the D (5 bases). The CDR3 extends over 15 amino acids. The germline gives CDR1 SGHRS, CDR2 YFSETQ. With 0 bases removed from V and 4 bases from J, the gap between germline ends came to 10 bases. CDR3 nucleotide sequence: TGCGCCAGCAGCTTGGCCGGGGCAGGTAATGAAAAACTGTTTTTT. Its protein product is CASSLAGAGNEKLFF.

The V gene is TRBV4-1, the J gene TRBJ2-5; D call uncertain. Trimming shortened V by 4 bases and J by 5 bases, and 14 bases separated the two germline ends. CDR3 length equals 14 residues. Germline-derived CDR1 and CDR2 are MGHRA and YSYEKL. The CDR3: CASSPGTSKETQYF. In DNA form, the CDR3 reads TGCGCCAGCAGCCCCGGAACCAGTAAGGAGACCCAGTACTTC.